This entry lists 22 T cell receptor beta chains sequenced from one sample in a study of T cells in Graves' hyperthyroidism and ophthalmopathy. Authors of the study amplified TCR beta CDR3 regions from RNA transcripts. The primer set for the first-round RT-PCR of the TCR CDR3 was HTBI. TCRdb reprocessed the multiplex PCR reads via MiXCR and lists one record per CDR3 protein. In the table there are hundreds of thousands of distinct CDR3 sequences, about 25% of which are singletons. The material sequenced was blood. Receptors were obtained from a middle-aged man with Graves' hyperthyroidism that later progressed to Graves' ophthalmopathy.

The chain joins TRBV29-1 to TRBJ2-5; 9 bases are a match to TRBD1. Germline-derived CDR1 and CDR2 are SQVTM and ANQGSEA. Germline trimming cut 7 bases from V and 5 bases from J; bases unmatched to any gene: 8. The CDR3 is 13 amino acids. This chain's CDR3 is CSAKHRGLETQYF. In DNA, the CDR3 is TGCAGCGCCAAACACAGGGGGCTGGAGACCCAGTACTTC.

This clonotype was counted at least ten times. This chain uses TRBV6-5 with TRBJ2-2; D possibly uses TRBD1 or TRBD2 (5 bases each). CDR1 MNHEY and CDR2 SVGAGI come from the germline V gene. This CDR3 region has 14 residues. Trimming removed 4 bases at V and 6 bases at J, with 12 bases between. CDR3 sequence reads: CASSSVRGPGELFF. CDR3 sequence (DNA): TGTGCCAGCAGTTCAGTCCGGGGCCCCGGGGAGCTGTTTTTT.

The CDR3 coding sequence is TGTGCCAGTCAGACAGGGGCGGCCAAAAACATTCAGTACTTC. Translated, it gives CASQTGAAKNIQYF. This chain uses TRBV19 with TRBJ2-4; 8 bases line up with TRBD1. V shed 8 bases, J shed 1 base, and the junction held 4 bases outside the gene matches. Per the germline V gene, CDR1 is LNHDA and CDR2 is SQIVND (reference sequence). This CDR3 has 14 amino acids.

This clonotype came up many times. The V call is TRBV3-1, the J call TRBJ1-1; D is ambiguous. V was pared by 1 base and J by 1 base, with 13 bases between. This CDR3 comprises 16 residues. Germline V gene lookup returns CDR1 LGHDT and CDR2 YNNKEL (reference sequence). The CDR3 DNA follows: TGTGCCAGCAGCCAAGGGGCAGGAGATTCGAACACTGAAGCTTTCTTT. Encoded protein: CASSQGAGDSNTEAFF.

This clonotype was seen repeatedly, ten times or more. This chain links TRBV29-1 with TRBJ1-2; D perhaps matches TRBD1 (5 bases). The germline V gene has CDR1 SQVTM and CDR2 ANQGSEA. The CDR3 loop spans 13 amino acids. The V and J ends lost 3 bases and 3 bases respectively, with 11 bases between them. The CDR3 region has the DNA TGCAGCGTTGATTCAGGGTTTGACTATGGCTACACCTTC. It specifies CSVDSGFDYGYTF. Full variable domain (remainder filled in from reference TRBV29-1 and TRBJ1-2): SAVISQKPSRDICQRGTSLTIQCQVDSQVTMMFWYRQQPGQSLTLIATANQGSEATYESGFVIDKFPISRPNLTFSTLTVSNMSPEDSSIYLCSVDSGFDYGYTFGSGTRLTVV.

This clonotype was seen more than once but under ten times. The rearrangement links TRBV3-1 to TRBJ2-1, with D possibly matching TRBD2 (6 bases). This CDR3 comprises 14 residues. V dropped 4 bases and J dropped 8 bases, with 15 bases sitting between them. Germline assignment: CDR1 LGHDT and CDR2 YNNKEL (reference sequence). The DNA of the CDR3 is TGTGCCAGCAGCCCCCGTGGACTATTCTATGAGCAGTTCTTC. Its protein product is CASSPRGLFYEQFF.

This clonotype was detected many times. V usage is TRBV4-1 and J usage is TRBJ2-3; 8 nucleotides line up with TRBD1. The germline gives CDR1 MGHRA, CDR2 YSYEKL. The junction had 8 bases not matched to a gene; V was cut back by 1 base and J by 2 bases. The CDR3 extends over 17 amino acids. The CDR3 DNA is TGCGCCAGCAGCCAAGCCGCTTCGGGACAGGCCACAGATACGCAGTATTTT. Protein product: CASSQAASGQATDTQYF.

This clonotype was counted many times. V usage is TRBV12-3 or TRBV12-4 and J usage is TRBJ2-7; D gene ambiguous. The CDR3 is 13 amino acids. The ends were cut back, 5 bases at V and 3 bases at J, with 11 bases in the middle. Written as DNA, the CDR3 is TGTGCCAGCAGTCTCCTTGACGGCTACGAGCAGTACTTC. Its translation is CASSLLDGYEQYF.

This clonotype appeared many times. The CDR3 DNA follows: TGTGCCAGCAGACCGGACAGGGAGGGGTCACCCCTCCACTTT. Residues: CASRPDREGSPLHF. The chain joins TRBV11-1 to TRBJ1-6, with 8 nucleotides matching TRBD1. V was pared by 6 bases and J by 10 bases, with 8 bases of the junction left unmatched. Germline V gene sequence: CDR1 SGHAT, CDR2 FQDESV (reference sequence). The CDR3 sequence is 14 residues long.

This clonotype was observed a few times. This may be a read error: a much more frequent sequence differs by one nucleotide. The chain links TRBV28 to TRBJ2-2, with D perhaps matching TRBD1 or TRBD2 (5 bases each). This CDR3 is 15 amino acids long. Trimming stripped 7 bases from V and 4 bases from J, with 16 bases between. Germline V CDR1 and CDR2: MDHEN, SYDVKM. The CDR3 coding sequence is TGTGCCAGCACCTCCGGGGCTAGAAGCACCGGGGAGCTGTTTTTT. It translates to CASTSGARSTGELFF. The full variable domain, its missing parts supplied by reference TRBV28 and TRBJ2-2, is DVKVTQSSRYLVKRTGEKVFLECVQDMDHENMFWYRQDPGLGLRLIYFSYDVKMKEKGDIPEGYSVSREKKERFSLILESASTNQTSMYLCASTSGARSTGELFFGEGSRLTVL.

The CDR3 region is CSGGQGSTEAFF. The CDR3 DNA reads as TGCAGCGGGGGACAGGGGAGCACTGAAGCTTTCTTT. The chain carries TRBV29-1 and TRBJ1-1, with 10 nucleotides matching TRBD1. CDR3 length: 12 amino acids. Germline-derived CDR1 and CDR2 are SQVTM and ANQGSEA. V lost 7 bases and J lost 4; bases outside the gene matches: 3.

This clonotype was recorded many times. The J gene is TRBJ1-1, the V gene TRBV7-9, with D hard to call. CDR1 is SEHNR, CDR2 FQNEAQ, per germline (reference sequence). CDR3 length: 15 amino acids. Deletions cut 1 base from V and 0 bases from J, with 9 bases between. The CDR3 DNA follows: TGTGCCAGCAGCTTAGATGGGGATTTGAACACTGAAGCTTTCTTT. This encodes CASSLDGDLNTEAFF.

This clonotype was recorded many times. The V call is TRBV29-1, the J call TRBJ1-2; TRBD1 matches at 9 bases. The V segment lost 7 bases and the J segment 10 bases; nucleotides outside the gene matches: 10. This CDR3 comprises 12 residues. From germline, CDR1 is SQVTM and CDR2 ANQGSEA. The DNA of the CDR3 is TGCAGCGCCTCGGGACAGGGCGTGGACTACACCTTC. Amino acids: CSASGQGVDYTF.

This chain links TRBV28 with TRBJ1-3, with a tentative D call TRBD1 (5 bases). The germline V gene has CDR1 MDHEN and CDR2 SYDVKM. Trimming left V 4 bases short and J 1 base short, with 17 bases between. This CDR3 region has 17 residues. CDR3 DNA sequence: TGTGCCAGCAGTTCCCCCCAGGGTATTTTTTCTGGAAACACCATATATTTT. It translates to CASSSPQGIFSGNTIYF. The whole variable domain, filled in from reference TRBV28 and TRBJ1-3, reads DVKVTQSSRYLVKRTGEKVFLECVQDMDHENMFWYRQDPGLGLRLIYFSYDVKMKEKGDIPEGYSVSREKKERFSLILESASTNQTSMYLCASSSPQGIFSGNTIYFGEGSWLTVV.

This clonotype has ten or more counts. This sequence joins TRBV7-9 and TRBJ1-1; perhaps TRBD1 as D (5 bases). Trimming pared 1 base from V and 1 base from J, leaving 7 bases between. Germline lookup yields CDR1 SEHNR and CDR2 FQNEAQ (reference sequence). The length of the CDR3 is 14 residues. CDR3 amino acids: CASSLERGNTEAFF. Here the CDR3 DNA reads TGTGCCAGCAGCTTAGAAAGGGGGAACACTGAAGCTTTCTTT.

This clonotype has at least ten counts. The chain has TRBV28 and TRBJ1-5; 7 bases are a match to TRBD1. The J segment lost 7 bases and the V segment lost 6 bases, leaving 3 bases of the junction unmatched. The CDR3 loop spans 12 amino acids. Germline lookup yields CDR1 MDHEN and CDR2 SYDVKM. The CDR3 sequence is CASSAGQQPQHF. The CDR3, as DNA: TGTGCCAGCAGCGCGGGACAGCAGCCCCAGCATTTT.

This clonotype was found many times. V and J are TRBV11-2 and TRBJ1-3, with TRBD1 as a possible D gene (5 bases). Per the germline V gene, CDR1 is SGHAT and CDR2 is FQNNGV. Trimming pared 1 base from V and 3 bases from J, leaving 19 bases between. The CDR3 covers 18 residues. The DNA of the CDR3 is TGTGCCAGCAGCTTAGGGAGGACTTATCAGGGAGATGGAAACACCATATATTTT. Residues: CASSLGRTYQGDGNTIYF. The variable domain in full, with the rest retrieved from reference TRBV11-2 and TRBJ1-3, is EAGVAQSPRYKIIEKRQSVAFWCNPISGHATLYWYQQILGQGPKLLIQFQNNGVVDDSQLPKDRFSAERLKGVDSTLKIQPAKLEDSAVYLCASSLGRTYQGDGNTIYFGEGSWLTVV.

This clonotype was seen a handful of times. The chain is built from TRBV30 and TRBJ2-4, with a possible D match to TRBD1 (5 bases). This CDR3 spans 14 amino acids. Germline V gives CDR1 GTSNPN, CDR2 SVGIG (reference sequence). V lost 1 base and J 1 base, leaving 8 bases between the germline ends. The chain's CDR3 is CAWSAGWAKNIQYF. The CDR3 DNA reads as TGTGCCTGGAGTGCAGGGTGGGCCAAAAACATTCAGTACTTC.

CDR3 amino acids: CASSLKTGYSGNTIYF. In nucleotides, the CDR3 is TGTGCCAGCAGCTTAAAAACAGGGTACTCTGGAAACACCATATATTTT. V is TRBV11-2 and J is TRBJ1-3; D may be TRBD1 (6 bases). CDR3 size: 16 residues. The ends were cut back, 2 bases at V and 0 bases at J, with 11 bases in the middle. Germline V lookup: CDR1 SGHAT, CDR2 FQNNGV.

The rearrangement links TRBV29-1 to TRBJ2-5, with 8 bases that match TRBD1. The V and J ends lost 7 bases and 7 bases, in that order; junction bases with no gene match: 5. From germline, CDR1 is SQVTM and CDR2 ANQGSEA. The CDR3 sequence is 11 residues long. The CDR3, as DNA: TGCAGCGGTGGACAGGGAGCGACCCAGTACTTC. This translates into CSGGQGATQYF.

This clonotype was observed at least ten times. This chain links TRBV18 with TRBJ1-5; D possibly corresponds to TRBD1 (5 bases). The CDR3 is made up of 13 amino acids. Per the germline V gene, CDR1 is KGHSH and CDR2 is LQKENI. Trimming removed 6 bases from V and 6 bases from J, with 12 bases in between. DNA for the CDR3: TGTGCCAGCTCTGCCGCTGGGGGTCAGCCCCAGCATTTT. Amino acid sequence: CASSAAGGQPQHF.

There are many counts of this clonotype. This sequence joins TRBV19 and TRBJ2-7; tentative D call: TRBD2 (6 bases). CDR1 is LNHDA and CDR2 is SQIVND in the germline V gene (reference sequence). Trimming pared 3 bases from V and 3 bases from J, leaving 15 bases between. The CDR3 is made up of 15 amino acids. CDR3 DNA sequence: TGTGCCAGTAGTATCCCCGGGAGTCCTGGCTACGAGCAGTACTTC. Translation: CASSIPGSPGYEQYF.